The clone carrying this T cell receptor (beta chain) was observed once. The source of the sample is a study of blood T cell repertoires in COVID-19. The table came from immunoSEQ multiplex PCR; TCRdb's copy has only in-frame clones and leaves some out. The sample includes around 60,000 clones, approximately 80% seen only once; the top ten take 10%. V was trimmed by 0 bases and J by 5 bases, leaving 12 bases between them. Germline V gene lookup returns CDR1 SGHKS and CDR2 YYEKEE (reference sequence). The CDR3 length is 15 residues. V is TRBV5-5 and J is TRBJ1-5; a weak D match, TRBD1 (6 bases). This sequence originates from a man aged 50-60 years with COVID-19, enrolled during active disease. The specimen was peripheral blood. CDR3 amino acids: CASSLGWGGDQPQHF. The CDR3 DNA sequence: TGTGCCAGCAGCTTGGGGTGGGGGGGCGATCAGCCCCAGCATTTT.